What follows is one T cell receptor (beta chain) and its context. This specimen belongs to a study of cytomegalovirus exposure and HLA in healthy donors. CDR1 and CDR2 (germline): SGHVS, FNYEAQ. The V segment lost 5 bases and the J segment 5 bases; nucleotides outside the gene matches: 9. There are 15 residues in the CDR3. The PCR contained 60 Vbeta and 13 Jbeta primers. Some clones are missing from TCRdb's copy, which holds only in-frame ones; the method was immunoSEQ multiplex PCR. The sample contains approximately 110,000 clones, roughly four fifths of which appear only once. The sequenced sample was PBMCs. This chain uses TRBV7-6 with TRBJ2-5; 9 bases line up with TRBD2. This sequence was found in a woman in her sixties in good health and CMV-seropositive. This CDR3 reads CASSRLAGLGETQYF. The DNA of the CDR3 is TGTGCCAGCAGCCGCCTAGCGGGGCTCGGGGAGACCCAGTACTTC.